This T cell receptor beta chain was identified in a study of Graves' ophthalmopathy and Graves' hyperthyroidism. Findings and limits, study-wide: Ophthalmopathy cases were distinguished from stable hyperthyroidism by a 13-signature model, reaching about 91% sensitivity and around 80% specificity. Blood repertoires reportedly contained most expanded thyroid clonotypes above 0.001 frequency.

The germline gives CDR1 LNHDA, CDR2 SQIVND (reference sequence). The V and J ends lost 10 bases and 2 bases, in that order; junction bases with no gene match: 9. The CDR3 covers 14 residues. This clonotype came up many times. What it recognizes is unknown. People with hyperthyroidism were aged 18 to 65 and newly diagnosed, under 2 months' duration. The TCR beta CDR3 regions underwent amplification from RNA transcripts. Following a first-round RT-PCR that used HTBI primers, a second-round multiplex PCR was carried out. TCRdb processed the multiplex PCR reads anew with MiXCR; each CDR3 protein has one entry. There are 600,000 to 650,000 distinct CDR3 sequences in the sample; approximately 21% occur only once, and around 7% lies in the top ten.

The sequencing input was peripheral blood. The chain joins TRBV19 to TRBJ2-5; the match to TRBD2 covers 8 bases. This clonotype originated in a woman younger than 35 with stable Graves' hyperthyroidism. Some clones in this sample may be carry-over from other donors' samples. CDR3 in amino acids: CAIRRLATQETQYF. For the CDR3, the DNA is TGTGCCATAAGGAGACTAGCGACTCAAGAGACCCAGTACTTC.